A single sample is the source of the 17 T cell receptor beta chains below, sequenced in a study of blood T cell repertoires in COVID-19. This table comes from immunoSEQ multiplex PCR, and its TCRdb copy is limited to in-frame clones, with some not included. This table holds 110,000 or so clones, 60% to 80% found once. The sequencing sample was made of peripheral blood. These receptors were taken from a human donor in a cohort sampled during active COVID-19.

This sequence joins TRBV5-4 and TRBJ2-7, with TRBD2 matching 12 bases. V was clipped by 4 bases and J by 0 bases; unmatched bases: 11. There are 18 residues in the CDR3. CDR1 is SGHNT and CDR2 is YYREEE in the germline V gene (reference sequence). CDR3 sequence: CASSRGLAGPSGSYEQYF. For the CDR3, the DNA is TGTGCCAGCAGCCGGGGACTAGCGGGCCCCAGCGGCTCCTACGAGCAGTACTTC.

The chain employs TRBV5-1 and TRBJ2-7; maybe TRBD2 (5 bases). The CDR3 runs 12 residues. CDR1 is SGHRS and CDR2 is YFSETQ in the germline V gene. V was shortened by 3 bases and J by 4 bases, with 8 bases between the two germline ends. In DNA, the CDR3 is TGCGCCAGCAGCTCTGCGGGTTACGAGCAGTACTTC. Protein: CASSSAGYEQYF.

By share, this clone counts as medium-sized (0.01 to 0.1%). The chain recombines TRBV7-9 with TRBJ1-1; 9 bases are a match to TRBD1. V lost 5 bases, J lost 5 bases, and 9 bases stayed unmatched. CDR3 length: 15 amino acids. The germline V gene has CDR1 SEHNR and CDR2 FQNEAQ (reference sequence). The CDR3 reads CASSGRDRDWTEAFF. In nucleotides, the CDR3 is TGTGCCAGCAGCGGAAGGGACAGGGATTGGACTGAAGCTTTCTTT. The full variable domain, completed using reference TRBV7-9 and TRBJ1-1, is DTGVSQNPRHKITKRGQNVTFRCDPISEHNRLYWYRQTLGQGPEFLTYFQNEAQLEKSRLLSDRFSAERPKGSFSTLEIQRTEQGDSAMYLCASSGRDRDWTEAFFGQGTRLTVV.

The J gene is TRBJ2-7, the V gene TRBV4-1; weak D call: TRBD1 (6 bases). Germline V gives CDR1 MGHRA, CDR2 YSYEKL. This CDR3 region has 14 residues. V was clipped by 1 base and J by 2 bases, with 9 bases between them. CDR3 in amino acids: CASSQGWDTYEQYF. Here the CDR3 DNA reads TGCGCCAGCAGCCAAGGTTGGGACACCTACGAGCAGTACTTC.

This clone was picked up one time. This chain links TRBV2 with TRBJ2-7; 8 bases align to TRBD1. The germline V gene encodes CDR1 SNHLY and CDR2 FYNNEI. This CDR3 is 16 amino acids long. Trimming took 3 bases from V and 2 from J; bases not matched to a gene: 9. The CDR3 DNA follows: TGTGCCAGCAGTGACCCTACAGGGGGGAAAACCTACGAGCAGTACTTC. Its protein is CASSDPTGGKTYEQYF.

The V and J genes are TRBV30 and TRBJ1-6, with no clear D. The V gene lost 1 base and the J gene lost 9 bases, with 16 bases spanning the gap. Germline lookup yields CDR1 GTSNPN and CDR2 SVGIG (reference sequence). CDR3 length equals 15 residues. CDR3 nucleotide sequence: TGTGCCTGGAGTGCCGGGAACACACTGACTTCACCCCTCCACTTT. Its protein is CAWSAGNTLTSPLHF.

The chain links TRBV19 to TRBJ1-2, with 7 bases aligning to TRBD1. This CDR3 region has 14 residues. V was clipped by 7 bases and J by 4 bases; unmatched bases: 9. Germline CDR1 is LNHDA and CDR2 is SQIVND (reference sequence). The CDR3: CASTPGTASYGYTF. The DNA for the CDR3 is TGTGCCAGTACCCCCGGGACAGCATCCTATGGCTACACCTTC.

The J gene is TRBJ1-1, the V gene TRBV7-6, with D possibly matching TRBD1 (5 bases). The CDR3 has 15 residues. Between the trimmed V and J ends, which lost 5 bases and 0 bases, there was a span of 13 bases. Looked up from germline, CDR1 is SGHVS and CDR2 is FNYEAQ. The DNA of the CDR3 is TGTGCCAGCAGCCCCCGCGGGGGTTTGAACACTGAAGCTTTCTTT. Translating gives CASSPRGGLNTEAFF.

Written as DNA, the CDR3 is TGTGCCAGCAGACTTGGACAGGGGGAACTTAATGAAGCTTTCTTT. Translating gives CASRLGQGELNEAFF. J is TRBJ1-1 and V is TRBV2, with 10 bases fitting TRBD1. This CDR3 spans 15 amino acids. The ends lost 6 bases at V and 7 bases at J; junction bases unmatched: 11. Germline-derived CDR1 and CDR2 are SNHLY and FYNNEI.

The chain joins TRBV2 to TRBJ2-7, with D perhaps TRBD1 (5 bases). Deletions cut 3 bases from V and 2 bases from J, with 11 bases between. In germline, CDR1 is SNHLY, CDR2 FYNNEI. CDR3 length: 14 residues. The CDR3 region is CASSEGQYPYEQYF. The CDR3, as DNA: TGTGCCAGCAGTGAGGGGCAGTATCCCTACGAGCAGTACTTC.

The chain's CDR3 is CAIGPQGGYEQYF. CDR3 DNA: TGTGCCATCGGACCGCAAGGGGGCTACGAGCAGTACTTC. The chain couples TRBV10-3 to TRBJ2-7; tentatively, D is TRBD1 (6 bases). The CDR3 length is 13 residues. CDR1 is ENHRY, CDR2 SYGVKD, per germline. Trimming removed 8 bases from V and 3 bases from J, with 14 bases in between.

The V gene is TRBV2, the J gene TRBJ2-7, with TRBD1 identical over 8 bases. V was pared by 8 bases and J by 0 bases, with 12 bases of the junction left unmatched. The CDR3 runs to 16 residues. Germline assignment: CDR1 SNHLY and CDR2 FYNNEI. CDR3 nucleotides: TGTGCCAGCTATATGGGACAGGAAGTGATCTCCTACGAGCAGTACTTC. Translation gives CASYMGQEVISYEQYF.

The rearrangement uses TRBV6-5 and TRBJ2-7; TRBD2 agrees at 10 bases. Germline assignment: CDR1 MNHEY and CDR2 SVGAGI. The ends lost 4 bases at V and 0 bases at J; junction bases unmatched: 3. The CDR3 sequence is 15 residues long. In nucleotides, the CDR3 is TGTGCCAGCAGTTCTAGCGGGGGCGCCTCCTACGAGCAGTACTTC. It yields the protein CASSSSGGASYEQYF.

The J gene is TRBJ1-3, the V gene TRBV3-1 (or the pseudogene TRBV3-2), with D perhaps matching TRBD1 (6 bases). Germline V gives CDR1 LGHDT, CDR2 YNNKEL (reference sequence). V was pared by 5 bases and J by 4 bases, with 21 bases between. The CDR3 length is 17 residues. As DNA, the CDR3 is TGTGCCAGCAGCTACTGGGGGACACTCAAAAACGGAAACACCATATATTTT. The encoded protein is CASSYWGTLKNGNTIYF.

This chain connects TRBV11-2 to TRBJ2-1; 7 bases fit TRBD1. This CDR3 has 16 residues. CDR1 SGHAT and CDR2 FQNNGV come from the germline V gene. V lost 4 bases, J lost 2 bases, and 8 bases stayed unmatched. The CDR3 DNA reads as TGTGCCAGCAGCTCACTAACGGACAGGACCTACAATGAGCAGTTCTTC. As protein: CASSSLTDRTYNEQFF.

The chain has TRBV5-6 and TRBJ2-7; D is possibly TRBD2 (6 bases). V shed 4 bases and J shed 3 bases, with 14 bases lying between them. Per germline, CDR1 SGHDT and CDR2 YYEEEE. The CDR3 is 14 amino acids. In nucleotides, the CDR3 is TGTGCCAGCAGCCCTTCGGGGGTTCTCTACGAGCAGTACTTC. It is translated as CASSPSGVLYEQYF.

This sequence joins TRBV6-5 and TRBJ1-6, with TRBD1 matching 10 bases. Germline V gene sequence: CDR1 MNHEY, CDR2 SVGAGI. V dropped 0 bases and J dropped 7; count of bases not matched to a gene: 3. The CDR3 extends over 16 amino acids. The CDR3 region has the DNA TGTGCCAGCAGTTACTCGGGGGGACAGGGGAATTCACCCCTCCACTTT. It encodes CASSYSGGQGNSPLHF.